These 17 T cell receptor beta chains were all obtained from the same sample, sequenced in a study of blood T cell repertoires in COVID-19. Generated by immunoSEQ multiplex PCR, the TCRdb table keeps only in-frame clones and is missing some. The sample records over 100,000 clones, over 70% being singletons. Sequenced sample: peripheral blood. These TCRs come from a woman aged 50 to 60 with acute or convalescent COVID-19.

The CDR3 loop is CATSRENAGNQPQHF. The CDR3 nucleotides are TGTGCCACCAGCAGAGAGAATGCGGGGAACCAGCCCCAGCATTTT. The V and J genes are TRBV15 and TRBJ1-5; the D is unclear. The CDR3 extends over 15 amino acids. V lost 0 bases and J 7 bases, leaving 13 bases between the germline ends. Germline assignment: CDR1 LNHNV and CDR2 YYDKDF (reference sequence).

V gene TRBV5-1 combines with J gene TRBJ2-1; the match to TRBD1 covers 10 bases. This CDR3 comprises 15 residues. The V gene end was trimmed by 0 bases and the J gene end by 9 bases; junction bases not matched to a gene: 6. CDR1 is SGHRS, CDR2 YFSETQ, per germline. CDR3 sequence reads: CASSLGGQGNSEQFF. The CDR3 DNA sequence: TGCGCCAGCAGCTTGGGGGGACAGGGGAACAGTGAGCAGTTCTTC.

The CDR3 here is CASSFDSNTGELFF. CDR3 nucleotide sequence: TGTGCCAGCAGTTTCGACAGCAACACCGGGGAGCTGTTTTTT. The chain employs TRBV6-4 and TRBJ2-2, with D tentatively TRBD1 (5 bases). The V and J ends lost 5 bases and 2 bases respectively, with 9 bases between them. This CDR3 spans 14 amino acids. Germline V gene lookup returns CDR1 MRHNA and CDR2 SNTAGT.

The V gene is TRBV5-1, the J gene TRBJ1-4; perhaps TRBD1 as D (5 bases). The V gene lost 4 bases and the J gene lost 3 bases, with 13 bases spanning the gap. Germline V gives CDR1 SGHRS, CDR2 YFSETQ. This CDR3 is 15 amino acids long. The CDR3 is CASSRKGPPNEKLFF. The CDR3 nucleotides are TGCGCCAGCAGCCGAAAGGGGCCCCCTAATGAAAAACTGTTTTTT.

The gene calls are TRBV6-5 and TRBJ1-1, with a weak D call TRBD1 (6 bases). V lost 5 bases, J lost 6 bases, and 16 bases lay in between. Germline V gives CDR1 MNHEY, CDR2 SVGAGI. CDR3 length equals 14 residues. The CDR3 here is CASSPGQSGAEAFF. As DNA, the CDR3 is TGTGCCAGCAGTCCCGGACAGTCAGGGGCTGAAGCTTTCTTT.

The CDR3 reads CASSNPVSSYNEQFF. CDR3 coding DNA: TGTGCCAGCAGTAACCCGGTAAGCTCCTACAATGAGCAGTTCTTC. V and J are TRBV6-5 and TRBJ2-1; D gene unclear. Germline V CDR1 and CDR2: MNHEY, SVGAGI. This CDR3 spans 15 amino acids. Trimming shortened V by 5 bases and J by 0 bases, and 11 bases separated the two germline ends.

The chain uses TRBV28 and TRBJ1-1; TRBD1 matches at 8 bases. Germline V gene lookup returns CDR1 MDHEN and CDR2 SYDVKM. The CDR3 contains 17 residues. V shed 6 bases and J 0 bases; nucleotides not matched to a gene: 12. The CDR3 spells CASSSPGQVRMNTEAFF. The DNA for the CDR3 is TGTGCCAGCAGCTCCCCGGGACAGGTCCGAATGAACACTGAAGCTTTCTTT.

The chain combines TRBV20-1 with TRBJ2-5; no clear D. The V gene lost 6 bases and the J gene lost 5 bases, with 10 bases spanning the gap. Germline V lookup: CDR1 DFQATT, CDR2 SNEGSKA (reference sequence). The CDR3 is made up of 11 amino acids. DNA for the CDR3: TGCAGTGCCCGGCGGTGGGAGACCCAGTACTTC. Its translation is CSARRWETQYF.

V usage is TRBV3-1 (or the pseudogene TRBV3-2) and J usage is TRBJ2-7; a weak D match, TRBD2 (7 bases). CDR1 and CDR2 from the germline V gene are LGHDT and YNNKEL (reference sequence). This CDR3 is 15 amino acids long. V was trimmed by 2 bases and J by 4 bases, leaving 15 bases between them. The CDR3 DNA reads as TGTGCCAGCAGCCAAATATCGGGGGGCCCTTACGAGCAGTACTTC. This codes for CASSQISGGPYEQYF.

CDR3 DNA: TGCGCCAGCTTCCCTAGCGCCGCGAACACCGGGGAGCTGTTTTTT. Its translation: CASFPSAANTGELFF. The gene calls are TRBV5-1 and TRBJ2-2; possibly TRBD2 for D (6 bases). Trimming left V 7 bases short and J 0 bases short, with 13 bases between. Germline CDR1 SGHRS, CDR2 YFSETQ. The CDR3 loop spans 15 amino acids.

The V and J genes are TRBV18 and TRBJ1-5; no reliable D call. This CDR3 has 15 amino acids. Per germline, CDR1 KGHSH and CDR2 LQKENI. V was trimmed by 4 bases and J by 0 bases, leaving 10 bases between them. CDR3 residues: CASSRSTDSNQPQHF. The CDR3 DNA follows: TGTGCCAGCTCACGGTCAACAGATAGCAATCAGCCCCAGCATTTT.

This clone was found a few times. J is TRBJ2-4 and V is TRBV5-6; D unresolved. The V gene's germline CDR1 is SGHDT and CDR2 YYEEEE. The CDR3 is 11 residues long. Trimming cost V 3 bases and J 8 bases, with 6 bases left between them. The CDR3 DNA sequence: TGTGCCAGCAGCTCTCTAGACATTCAGTACTTC. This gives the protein CASSSLDIQYF.

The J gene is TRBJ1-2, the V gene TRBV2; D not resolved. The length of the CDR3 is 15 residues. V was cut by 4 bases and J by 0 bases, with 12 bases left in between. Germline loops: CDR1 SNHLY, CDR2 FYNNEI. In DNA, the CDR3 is TGTGCCAGCAGTGTGTCGGCAGGTTCTAACTATGGCTACACCTTC. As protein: CASSVSAGSNYGYTF.

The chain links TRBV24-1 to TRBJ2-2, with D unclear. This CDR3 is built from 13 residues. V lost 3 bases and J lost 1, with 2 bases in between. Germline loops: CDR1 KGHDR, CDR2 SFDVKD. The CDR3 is CATSDQNTGELFF. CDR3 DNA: TGTGCCACCAGTGATCAGAACACCGGGGAGCTGTTTTTT.

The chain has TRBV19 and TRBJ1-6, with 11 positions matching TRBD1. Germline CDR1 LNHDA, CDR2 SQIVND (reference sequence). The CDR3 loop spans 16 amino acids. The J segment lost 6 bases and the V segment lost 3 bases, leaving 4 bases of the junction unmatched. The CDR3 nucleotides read TGTGCCAGTAGTATCGGAGGGACAGGGGGTAATTCACCCCTCCACTTT. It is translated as CASSIGGTGGNSPLHF.

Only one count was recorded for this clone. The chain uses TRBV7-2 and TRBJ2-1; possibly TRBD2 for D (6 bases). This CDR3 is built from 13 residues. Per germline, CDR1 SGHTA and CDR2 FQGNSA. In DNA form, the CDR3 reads TGTGCGAGCGCACTTAGCGGTCGAGATGAGCAGTTCTTC. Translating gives CASALSGRDEQFF. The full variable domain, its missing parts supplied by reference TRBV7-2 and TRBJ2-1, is GAGVSQSPSNKVTEKGKDVELRCDPISGHTALYWYRQSLGQGLEFLIYFQGNSAPDKSGLPSDRFSAERTGGSVSTLTIQRTQQEDSAVYLCASALSGRDEQFFGPGTRLTVL.

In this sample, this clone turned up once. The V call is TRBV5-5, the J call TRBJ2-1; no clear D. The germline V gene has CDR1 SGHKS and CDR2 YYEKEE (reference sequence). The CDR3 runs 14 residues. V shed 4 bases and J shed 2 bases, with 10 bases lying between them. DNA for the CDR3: TGTGCCAGCAGCGGCGCAGGCACCTACAATGAGCAGTTCTTC. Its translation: CASSGAGTYNEQFF.